The 32 T cell receptor beta chains below come from one sample, sequenced in a study of control samples from healthy donors and cancer patients. Profiled with immunoSEQ multiplex PCR; TCRdb holds only in-frame clones, not every one. The data hold 200,000 to 250,000 clones, with just under 95% observed a single time. Sequencing was carried out using blood. The receptor source for this set is a man aged 45-65 years in good health.

The gene calls are TRBV6-6 and TRBJ1-1; D is possibly TRBD1 (5 bases). Trimming left V 2 bases short and J 1 base short, with 5 bases between. CDR3 size: 13 residues. Germline V gives CDR1 MNHNY, CDR2 SVGAGI (reference sequence). CDR3 in amino acids: CASSYGTNTEAFF. The CDR3 region has the DNA TGTGCCAGCAGTTACGGGACGAACACTGAAGCTTTCTTT.

J is TRBJ2-1 and V is TRBV10-1; D might be TRBD2 (5 bases). This CDR3 has 15 residues. CDR1 and CDR2 (germline): WNHNN, SYGVQD (reference sequence). Deletions cut 2 bases from V and 2 bases from J, with 10 bases between. The CDR3 is CASSETSSPYNEQFF. In DNA form, the CDR3 reads TGCGCCAGCAGTGAGACTAGTAGCCCCTACAATGAGCAGTTCTTC.

In its sample, this clone was seen once. This sequence joins TRBV6-6 and TRBJ1-5, with a weak D call TRBD1 (5 bases). V was clipped by 6 bases and J by 5 bases, with 14 bases between them. CDR3 length: 14 amino acids. Germline assignment: CDR1 MNHNY and CDR2 SVGAGI (reference sequence). In nucleotides, the CDR3 is TGTGCCAGCAGACTCCGGACACAAGATCAGCCCCAGCATTTT. It translates to CASRLRTQDQPQHF.

The chain is built from TRBV28 and TRBJ1-4; tentatively, D is TRBD1 (5 bases). Germline CDR1 reads MDHEN; CDR2 reads SYDVKM. The CDR3 has 16 residues. V was cut by 5 bases and J by 10 bases, with 23 bases left in between. As DNA, the CDR3 is TGTGCCAGCAGTCCCCTCGGGGTCTCCTGGGGCGGAAAACTGTTTTTT. It translates to CASSPLGVSWGGKLFF. The full variable domain, with the rest looked up from reference TRBV28 and TRBJ1-4, is DVKVTQSSRYLVKRTGEKVFLECVQDMDHENMFWYRQDPGLGLRLIYFSYDVKMKEKGDIPEGYSVSREKKERFSLILESASTNQTSMYLCASSPLGVSWGGKLFFGSGTQLSVL.

The CDR3 sequence: CASSFRGGTEAFF. The CDR3 DNA sequence: TGTGCCAGCAGCTTTAGAGGGGGCACTGAAGCTTTCTTT. The chain carries TRBV5-6 and TRBJ1-1; weak D call: TRBD1 (6 bases). Between the trimmed V and J ends, which lost 2 bases and 4 bases, there was a span of 9 bases. The CDR3 runs to 13 residues. The germline V gene has CDR1 SGHDT and CDR2 YYEEEE.

The chain carries TRBV28 and TRBJ1-6, with TRBD1 matching over 7 bases. The V segment lost 3 bases and the J segment 18 bases; nucleotides outside the gene matches: 11. In germline, CDR1 is MDHEN, CDR2 SYDVKM. The CDR3 has 13 amino acids. This CDR3 is CASSLADGTVHHF. In nucleotides, the CDR3 is TGTGCCAGCAGTTTGGCTGATGGGACAGTCCACCACTTT.

The chain employs TRBV4-1 and TRBJ1-5; 7 bases line up with TRBD1. Germline lookup yields CDR1 MGHRA and CDR2 YSYEKL. CDR3 size: 15 residues. The J segment lost 6 bases and the V segment lost 0 bases, leaving 5 bases of the junction unmatched. The CDR3 DNA is TGCGCCAGCAGCCAAGACATTTCAGGGGGTCAGCCCCAGCATTTT. It specifies CASSQDISGGQPQHF.

The chain employs TRBV7-3 and TRBJ2-2, with unresolved D. Germline CDR1 SGHTA, CDR2 FQGTGA. This CDR3 comprises 16 residues. Between the trimmed V and J ends, which lost 5 bases and 1 base, there was a span of 14 bases. CDR3 DNA sequence: TGTGCCAGCAGCCCCCAAGCCCCGCAGAACACCGGGGAGCTGTTTTTT. It specifies CASSPQAPQNTGELFF.

The genes are TRBV9 and TRBJ2-3, with a tentative D call TRBD1 (7 bases). Germline V gene lookup returns CDR1 SGDLS and CDR2 YYNGEE. The V end was cut by 4 bases, the J end by 4 bases, with 22 bases between. This CDR3 is built from 17 residues. Here the CDR3 reads CASSPAYKTGTADTQYF. The CDR3 bases are TGTGCCAGCAGCCCGGCATATAAGACAGGGACTGCAGATACGCAGTATTTT.

This rearrangement joins TRBV24-1 to TRBJ2-5, with a possible D match to TRBD1 (6 bases). Between the trimmed V and J ends, which lost 3 bases and 9 bases, there was a span of 16 bases. There are 14 residues in the CDR3. From germline, CDR1 is KGHDR and CDR2 SFDVKD. As DNA, the CDR3 is TGTGCCACCAGTGATCTCCGGGCAGGGGTGGCCCAGTACTTC. It encodes CATSDLRAGVAQYF.

The chain carries TRBV30 and TRBJ2-7, with 9 nucleotides matching TRBD2. The length of the CDR3 is 16 residues. With 0 bases clipped from V and 1 base from J, the junction kept 7 bases outside the gene matches. Germline V gene lookup returns CDR1 GTSNPN and CDR2 SVGIG (reference sequence). CDR3 sequence reads: CAWSVDWRGGSYEQYF. The CDR3 DNA sequence: TGTGCCTGGAGTGTAGATTGGCGGGGGGGTTCCTACGAGCAGTACTTC.

V usage is TRBV24-1 and J usage is TRBJ2-5, with D perhaps matching TRBD1 (6 bases). This CDR3 contains 14 residues. Germline values: CDR1 KGHDR, CDR2 SFDVKD. V shed 2 bases and J shed 5 bases, with 11 bases lying between them. The CDR3 coding sequence is TGTGCCACCAGTGATTCCGGGACACCCGAGACCCAGTACTTC. This encodes CATSDSGTPETQYF.

V and J are TRBV5-1 and TRBJ1-1, with D tentatively TRBD1 (6 bases). CDR1 SGHRS and CDR2 YFSETQ come from the germline V gene. V lost 1 base to trimming and J lost 7 bases, with 20 bases between them. This CDR3 comprises 16 residues. The CDR3 coding sequence is TGCGCCAGCAGCTTGACTACAGGGAATGTCGGTGGTGAAGCTTTCTTT. Translation: CASSLTTGNVGGEAFF.

This chain links TRBV6-6 with TRBJ1-4; 7 nucleotides align to TRBD1. This CDR3 spans 14 amino acids. V lost 7 bases to trimming and J lost 7 bases; unmatched junction nucleotides: 9. The germline V gene encodes CDR1 MNHNY and CDR2 SVGAGI (reference sequence). The DNA for the CDR3 is TGTGCCAGCACCCCGACAGGGTTCTCTGAAAAACTGTTTTTT. Translating it yields CASTPTGFSEKLFF.

The chain combines TRBV18 with TRBJ1-5; 10 nucleotides agree with TRBD1. The CDR3 consists of 15 residues. Germline V gene lookup returns CDR1 KGHSH and CDR2 LQKENI. Trimming at V came to 3 bases and at J to 6 bases, leaving 5 bases not matched to a gene. The CDR3 spells CASSPGTGDSQPQHF. The CDR3 DNA follows: TGTGCCAGCTCACCCGGGACAGGGGATAGTCAGCCCCAGCATTTT.

The J gene is TRBJ1-5, the V gene TRBV27; 9 bases map to TRBD1. The CDR3 is 13 residues long. From germline, CDR1 is MNHEY and CDR2 SMNVEV (reference sequence). Trimming removed 8 bases from V and 4 bases from J; junction bases left unmatched: 3. In nucleotides, the CDR3 is TGTGCCAGCGGGACAGGGAGAAATCAGCCCCAGCATTTT. As protein: CASGTGRNQPQHF.

The chain carries TRBV4-2 and TRBJ1-2; TRBD1 might be the D (5 bases). V dropped 1 base and J dropped 0 bases, with 18 bases sitting between them. The CDR3 is 18 amino acids. Germline V gives CDR1 LGHNA, CDR2 YNFKEQ. In nucleotides, the CDR3 is TGTGCCAGCAGCCAAGTGTTTCGCCAGGGATATACTAACTATGGCTACACCTTC. This encodes CASSQVFRQGYTNYGYTF.

V and J are TRBV19 and TRBJ1-6; possible D gene TRBD1, 5 bases. The length of the CDR3 is 17 residues. CDR1 LNHDA and CDR2 SQIVND come from the germline V gene (reference sequence). V shed 3 bases and J shed 1 base, with 13 bases lying between them. The CDR3 sequence: CASSIPRDGSYNSPLHF. In DNA, the CDR3 is TGTGCCAGTAGTATTCCCCGGGACGGATCCTATAATTCACCCCTCCACTTT.

This chain uses TRBV7-2 with TRBJ2-7; D gene ambiguous. CDR3 length: 14 residues. The germline gives CDR1 SGHTA, CDR2 FQGNSA. With 5 bases removed from V and 3 bases from J, the gap between germline ends came to 14 bases. The CDR3 sequence is CASSLSSLLYEQYF. The DNA of the CDR3 is TGTGCCAGCAGCCTCAGTAGCCTCCTCTACGAGCAGTACTTC.

V usage is TRBV18 and J usage is TRBJ1-2; TRBD1 agrees at 12 bases. Germline loops: CDR1 KGHSH, CDR2 LQKENI. J was trimmed by 3 bases and V by 2 bases; bases with no gene match: 4. The CDR3 sequence is 16 residues long. In nucleotides, the CDR3 is TGTGCCAGCTCACCATCGGGACAGGGGGCCGACTATGGCTACACCTTC. This gives the protein CASSPSGQGADYGYTF.

The chain combines TRBV5-4 with TRBJ1-2; D possibly corresponds to TRBD1 (6 bases). CDR3 size: 15 residues. V was pared by 0 bases and J by 8 bases, with 17 bases between. Germline lookup yields CDR1 SGHNT and CDR2 YYREEE (reference sequence). This CDR3 is CASSLGGRGASGYTF. DNA for the CDR3: TGTGCCAGCAGCTTGGGGGGAAGGGGGGCGAGCGGCTACACCTTC.

The genes are TRBV5-6 and TRBJ1-2; 7 bases map to TRBD1. CDR3 length: 14 residues. The V and J ends lost 7 bases and 6 bases, in that order; junction bases with no gene match: 12. The germline V gene has CDR1 SGHDT and CDR2 YYEEEE. CDR3 residues: CASVRGQRGNGYTF. CDR3 nucleotide sequence: TGTGCCAGCGTGAGGGGGCAACGAGGGAATGGCTACACCTTC.

Note on this clone: Other DNA sequences in this specimen translate into the identical CDR3. The gene calls are TRBV11-2 and TRBJ1-1; D is uncertain. V lost 5 bases, J lost 3 bases, and 4 bases lay in between. The CDR3 has 11 residues. Germline V gene sequence: CDR1 SGHAT, CDR2 FQNNGV. For the CDR3, the DNA is TGTGCCAGCAGCGTCGACACTGAAGCTTTCTTT. Translated, it gives CASSVDTEAFF.

The rearrangement links TRBV28 to TRBJ1-2; no reliable D call. Trimming shortened V by 4 bases and J by 3 bases, and 6 bases separated the two germline ends. The CDR3 is made up of 12 amino acids. Germline lookup yields CDR1 MDHEN and CDR2 SYDVKM. The CDR3 DNA reads TGTGCCAGCAGTTACACGGACTATGGCTACACCTTC. Amino acids: CASSYTDYGYTF.

This sequence joins TRBV29-1 and TRBJ2-7; TRBD1 aligns across 7 bases. The J segment lost 0 bases and the V segment lost 7 bases, leaving 3 bases of the junction unmatched. Germline values: CDR1 SQVTM, CDR2 ANQGSEA. The CDR3 has 12 residues. CDR3 sequence (DNA): TGCAGCGCGGGACAGAACTCCTACGAGCAGTACTTC. Protein product: CSAGQNSYEQYF.

The chain joins TRBV28 to TRBJ2-5, with a weak D call TRBD2 (5 bases). Germline loops: CDR1 MDHEN, CDR2 SYDVKM. The CDR3 runs to 14 residues. The germline V and J ends were trimmed by 8 bases and 5 bases, with 18 bases remaining between them. In nucleotides, the CDR3 is TGTGCCAGCGGGGAGACTGGTGGCAGGGAGACCCAGTACTTC. It is translated as CASGETGGRETQYF.

The chain joins TRBV30 to TRBJ1-5; D not certain. Germline V gene data show CDR1 as GTSNPN and CDR2 as SVGIG (reference sequence). The CDR3 loop spans 13 amino acids. The CDR3 spells CAPVVRTDQPQHF. The CDR3 DNA sequence: TGTGCGCCAGTTGTAAGGACCGATCAGCCCCAGCATTTT. Complete variable domain (other parts from reference TRBV30 and TRBJ1-5): SQTIHQWPATLVQPVGSPLSLECTVEGTSNPNLYWYRQAAGRGLQLLFYSVGIGQISSEVPQNLSASRPQDRQFILSSKKLLLSDSGFYLCAPVVRTDQPQHFGDGTRLSIL.

V gene TRBV5-1 combines with J gene TRBJ2-3, with D perhaps TRBD2 (5 bases). In germline, CDR1 is SGHRS, CDR2 YFSETQ. The CDR3 totals 15 residues. V was trimmed by 4 bases and J by 0 bases, leaving 12 bases between them. CDR3 in DNA: TGCGCCAGCAGCCTAGCTGACGGGAGCACAGATACGCAGTATTTT. Its translation: CASSLADGSTDTQYF.

J is TRBJ1-2 and V is TRBV5-1, with D unresolved. Between the trimmed V and J ends, which lost 3 bases and 8 bases, there was a span of 14 bases. The germline V gene encodes CDR1 SGHRS and CDR2 YFSETQ. This CDR3 is 13 amino acids long. CDR3 region: CASSSGNMDGYTF. The CDR3 DNA is TGCGCCAGCAGCTCGGGTAACATGGACGGCTACACCTTC.

This chain connects TRBV10-3 to TRBJ2-3, with TRBD2 as a possible D gene (6 bases). Deletions cut 4 bases from V and 4 bases from J, with 9 bases between. Germline CDR1 reads ENHRY; CDR2 reads SYGVKD. CDR3 length: 13 residues. Here the CDR3 DNA reads TGTGCCATCAGTGGGAGACTAGCAGATACGCAGTATTTT. It translates to CAISGRLADTQYF.

The chain uses TRBV19 and TRBJ2-5; 8 bases agree with TRBD2. Germline lookup yields CDR1 LNHDA and CDR2 SQIVND (reference sequence). The CDR3 consists of 15 residues. The V and J ends lost 5 bases and 4 bases, in that order; junction bases with no gene match: 9. CDR3 DNA sequence: TGTGCCAGTAGTCTAACCGGGACTAGAAGAGAGACCCAGTACTTC. Translating it yields CASSLTGTRRETQYF. The full variable domain, completed using reference TRBV19 and TRBJ2-5, is DGGITQSPKYLFRKEGQNVTLSCEQNLNHDAMYWYRQDPGQGLRLIYYSQIVNDFQKGDIAEGYSVSREKKESFPLTVTSAQKNPTAFYLCASSLTGTRRETQYFGPGTRLLVL.

The sample holds one count of this clone. The rearrangement links TRBV7-8 to TRBJ2-7; TRBD1 agrees at 8 bases. The J segment lost 4 bases and the V segment lost 5 bases, leaving 10 bases of the junction unmatched. CDR3 length equals 15 residues. Germline lookup yields CDR1 SGHVS and CDR2 FQNEAQ. The CDR3 region has the DNA TGTGCCAGCAGCCGGTCGTGGACAGGGCAGTACGAGCAGTACTTC. It is translated as CASSRSWTGQYEQYF.